One sample yielded the 3 T cell receptor beta chains listed below, sequenced in a study of OX40 agonist ivuxolimab in advanced cancers. The library was built by means of the immunoSEQ multiplex PCR assay. The table was pulled from immuneACCESS by TCRdb, which kept in-frame rearrangements only. Such tables lose some clones; where checked, under half of the loss comes from unresolved V genes, and the rest has no known cause. The sample includes 70,000 to 95,000 clones, with 94% observed a single time. The top ten hold 9.5% to 10% of the sample. This material consisted of CD4+ or CD8+ T cells sorted from blood, taken in a trial of the OX40 agonist ivuxolimab. All receptors derive from an adult with an advanced solid tumor such as melanoma, head and neck, liver or kidney cancer.

The chain has TRBV9 and TRBJ1-1, with D perhaps TRBD1 (6 bases). The CDR3 extends over 13 amino acids. Looked up from germline, CDR1 is SGDLS and CDR2 is YYNGEE. Trimming took off 4 bases at V and 8 bases at J, with 15 bases between the two ends. The CDR3 spells CASSPEGRGEAFF. The CDR3 coding sequence is TGTGCCAGCAGCCCGGAGGGCAGGGGAGAAGCTTTCTTT.

The V call is TRBV9, the J call TRBJ2-6, with a weak D call TRBD1 (7 bases). This CDR3 contains 14 residues. Trimming removed 3 bases from V and 9 bases from J, with 13 bases in between. The germline CDR1 and CDR2 sequences are SGDLS and YYNGEE. The CDR3 DNA reads as TGTGCCAGCAGCGGACCAGGGGGACTCAACGTCCTGACTTTC. This gives the protein CASSGPGGLNVLTF.

The chain joins TRBV19 to TRBJ1-6; D may be TRBD1 (5 bases). Trimming cost V 6 bases and J 7 bases, with 25 bases left between them. The CDR3 is made up of 18 amino acids. CDR1 and CDR2 (germline): LNHDA, SQIVND (reference sequence). Here the CDR3 DNA reads TGTGCCAGTAGATTATTTGCGGAGAGACAGCTACCGAATTCACCCCTCCACTTT. Encoded protein: CASRLFAERQLPNSPLHF.